The clone carrying this T cell receptor beta chain has ten or more counts. This sample is drawn from a study of Graves' ophthalmopathy and Graves' hyperthyroidism. The study amplified TCR beta CDR3 regions using RNA transcripts. A first-round RT-PCR used HTBI primers, followed by a second-round multiplex PCR. TCRdb reprocessed the multiplex PCR reads via MiXCR and lists one record per CDR3 protein. The table includes roughly 500,000 distinct CDR3 sequences, around 14% detected once. V was shortened by 2 bases and J by 0 bases, with 5 bases between the two germline ends. The CDR3 extends over 15 amino acids. Germline V gene lookup returns CDR1 SGHTA and CDR2 FQGNSA.

The receptor was derived from a woman aged 25 to 39 with Graves' ophthalmopathy. Sequenced input: blood. The chain uses TRBV7-2 and TRBJ2-6; D call uncertain. The CDR3 DNA reads TGTGCCAGCAGCTTAAGACACTCTGGGGCCAACGTCCTGACTTTC. It translates to CASSLRHSGANVLTF.